These 28 T cell receptor beta chains came from one sample sequenced in a study of T cells in women clearing cervical HPV infection. Generated by immunoSEQ multiplex PCR, the TCRdb table keeps only in-frame clones and is missing some. Its clone listing holds about 41,000 clones. The sequenced sample consisted of blood buffy coat. These TCRs come from a woman aged 18-70 years with a cervical HPV16 infection that either progressed to CIN3+ or cleared (not recorded which).

Points on this clone: Read sequence stops 3 residues before the CDR3 end, and the germline J gene provides the missing end. The gene calls are TRBV7-9 and TRBJ1-4; D is ambiguous. V dropped 7 bases and J dropped 7 bases, with 16 bases sitting between them. The CDR3 is made up of 14 amino acids. The V gene's germline CDR1 is SEHNR and CDR2 FQNEAQ (reference sequence). Partial CDR3 DNA: TGTGCCAGCACCCCCCCTGGTGGGCCTGAAAAA. This codes for CASTPPGGPEK. The entire CDR3 protein reads CASTPPGGPEKLFF.

Regarding this clone: Coverage ceases 3 residues before the CDR3 finishes, and the germline J gene fills in the end. The rearrangement joins TRBV2 to TRBJ1-1; 10 positions match TRBD1. CDR3 length equals 14 residues. Looked up from germline, CDR1 is SNHLY and CDR2 is FYNNEI. The trim removed 11 bases at V and 2 bases at J, leaving 8 bases unmatched. This CDR3 is CALRGQGINTEAFF. The sequenced part of the CDR3 DNA is TGTGCCTTACGGGGACAGGGGATAAACACTGAA.

For this clone: The CDR3 end lies 3 residues beyond the end of the read and is filled in from the germline J gene. This sequence joins TRBV5-1 and TRBJ2-3; D is ambiguous. The V and J ends lost 2 bases and 0 bases respectively, with 7 bases between them. Looked up from germline, CDR1 is SGHRS and CDR2 is YFSETQ. The length of the CDR3 is 14 residues. The sequenced part of the CDR3 DNA is TGCGCCAGCAGCTTCAGGTCGAGCACAGATACG. Translated: CASSFRSSTDT. Given in full, the CDR3 is CASSFRSSTDTQYF.

Regarding this clone: Read sequence stops 3 residues before the CDR3 end, and the germline J gene provides the missing end. The rearrangement links TRBV19 to TRBJ2-4; D is undetermined. This CDR3 spans 12 amino acids. The V and J ends lost 6 bases and 7 bases respectively, with 10 bases between them. Germline assignment: CDR1 LNHDA and CDR2 SQIVND (reference sequence). Here the CDR3 reads CASSLHGNIQYF. The sequenced CDR3 bases are TGTGCCAGTAGCCTACACGGGAACATT.

With respect to this clone: Coverage ceases 3 residues before the CDR3 finishes, and the germline J gene fills in the end. V usage is TRBV11-2 and J usage is TRBJ2-2, with 8 bases matching TRBD1. Germline assignment: CDR1 SGHAT and CDR2 FQNNGV. V was pared by 5 bases and J by 2 bases, with 1 base of the junction left unmatched. The CDR3 spans 14 residues. The CDR3: CASSQGANTGELFF. Partial CDR3 DNA: TGTGCCAGCAGCCAGGGGGCCAACACCGGGGAG.

Of note for this clone: The read gets to within 3 residues of the CDR3 end, and the germline J gene fills in the rest. The chain uses TRBV4-1 and TRBJ2-1, with D uncertain. Trimming cost V 3 bases and J 0 bases, with 9 bases left between them. Per germline, CDR1 MGHRA and CDR2 YSYEKL. The CDR3 is 15 residues long. CDR3 region: CASSQSQSSYNEQFF. The DNA read from the CDR3 is TGCGCCAGCAGCCAGAGTCAGAGCTCCTACAATGAG.

In the case of this clone: The CDR3 end falls 3 residues outside the read, so it is completed with the germline J gene. Other DNA sequences in the sample encode the same CDR3. The chain employs TRBV13 and TRBJ2-6; no clear D. V lost 0 bases and J 0 bases, leaving 6 bases between the germline ends. Germline V gene data show CDR1 as PRHDT and CDR2 as FYEKMQ (reference sequence). The CDR3 is 16 residues long. The CDR3 here is CASSLGRNSGANVLTF. The part of the CDR3 DNA that was read is TGTGCCAGCAGCTTAGGCAGAAACTCTGGGGCCAACGTC.

Concerning this clone: The CDR3 goes on 3 residues after the read ends, and that part is filled in from the germline J gene. This chain joins TRBV6-2 or TRBV6-3 and TRBJ2-5; 9 bases fit TRBD2. Germline V lookup: CDR1 MNHEY, CDR2 SVGEGT. The J segment lost 2 bases and the V segment lost 6 bases, leaving 7 bases of the junction unmatched. The CDR3 is 15 amino acids. The CDR3 loop is CASSLGTSRQETQYF. CDR3 DNA, as far as it was read: TGTGCCAGCAGCCTAGGGACTAGCAGACAAGAGACC.

Notes on this clone: The missing CDR3 end, 3 residues past where the read stops, is filled in from the germline J gene. This chain joins TRBV2 and TRBJ1-6; 10 bases line up with TRBD1. This CDR3 is 14 amino acids long. The V gene's germline CDR1 is SNHLY and CDR2 FYNNEI. V lost 8 bases to trimming and J lost 7 bases; unmatched junction nucleotides: 5. CDR3 bases read: TGTGCCAGCTGCTTGGACAGGGGGAATTCACCC. Translated, it gives CASCLDRGNSP. The entire CDR3 sequence reads CASCLDRGNSPLHF.

With respect to this clone: The read ends 3 residues early relative to the CDR3; the germline J gene fills the gap. The chain couples TRBV12-3 or TRBV12-4 to TRBJ2-6; D might be TRBD2 (6 bases). The CDR3 covers 15 residues. The V gene lost 4 bases and the J gene lost 0 bases, with 7 bases spanning the gap. Incomplete CDR3 DNA: TGTGCCAGCAGTTGGAGGGGCTCTGGGGCCAACGTC. This sequence encodes CASSWRGSGANV. The full CDR3 is CASSWRGSGANVLTF.

The sequenced CDR3 bases are TGTGCCAGCAGCTTGGGGCAGTCACAAGAGACC. Translated, it gives CASSLGQSQET. The complete CDR3 protein is CASSLGQSQETQYF. This chain uses TRBV5-6 with TRBJ2-5; no firm D call. The sequence runs out 3 residues before the end of the CDR3; the remainder is reconstructed from the germline J gene. CDR3 length equals 14 residues. Germline V CDR1 and CDR2: SGHDT, YYEEEE. Trimming pared 0 bases from V and 2 bases from J, leaving 8 bases between. Using reference TRBV5-6 and TRBJ2-5 for the parts outside the CDR3, the full variable domain is DAGVTQSPTHLIKTRGQQVTLRCSPKSGHDTVSWYQQALGQGPQFIFQYYEEEERQRGNFPDRFSGHQFPNYSSELNVNALLLGDSALYLCASSLGQSQETQYFGPGTRLLVL.

As concerns this clone: Read data end 3 residues before the CDR3 end; the end is taken from the germline J gene. The chain employs TRBV20-1 and TRBJ2-3; 11 positions agree with TRBD2. V lost 6 bases and J lost 3; bases outside the gene matches: 5. Germline lookup yields CDR1 DFQATT and CDR2 SNEGSKA (reference sequence). The CDR3 totals 14 residues. CDR3 protein: CSAQLAGVTDTQYF. The sequenced CDR3 bases are TGCAGTGCGCAACTAGCGGGAGTTACAGATACG.

With respect to this clone: The read halts 3 residues ahead of the CDR3 end, with the missing end drawn from the germline J gene. The chain uses TRBV7-6 and TRBJ1-3, with TRBD1 matching over 7 bases. The CDR3 runs to 15 residues. J lost 4 bases, V lost 8 bases, and 11 bases had no gene match. Germline V gene lookup returns CDR1 SGHVS and CDR2 FNYEAQ. The CDR3 DNA, read in part, is TGTGCCAGCGTCGAACGGGACAGATCAGGAAACACC. Translated, it gives CASVERDRSGNT. The complete CDR3 sequence is CASVERDRSGNTIYF.

Note on this clone: The read halts 3 residues ahead of the CDR3 end, with the missing end drawn from the germline J gene. The V call is TRBV6-2 or TRBV6-3, the J call TRBJ1-4; 7 bases map to TRBD1. Trimming removed 4 bases from V and 5 bases from J; junction bases left unmatched: 7. CDR3 size: 15 residues. CDR1 MNHEY and CDR2 SVGEGT come from the germline V gene. CDR3 region: CASSSRQGLNEKLFF. CDR3 bases read: TGTGCCAGCAGTTCTCGACAGGGATTAAATGAAAAA.

Regarding this clone: The read gets to within 3 residues of the CDR3 end, and the germline J gene fills in the rest. The V and J genes are TRBV19 and TRBJ1-5; a possible D gene is TRBD1 (6 bases). This CDR3 region has 15 residues. CDR1 LNHDA and CDR2 SQIVND come from the germline V gene (reference sequence). Deletions cut 3 bases from V and 2 bases from J, with 11 bases between. CDR3 bases read: TGTGCCAGTAGTATCACAGGGCTTGGCAATCAGCCC. This gives the protein CASSITGLGNQP. The CDR3 as a whole reads CASSITGLGNQPQHF.

Regarding this clone: The read gets to within 3 residues of the CDR3 end, and the germline J gene fills in the rest. V usage is TRBV29-1 and J usage is TRBJ2-4; D unclear. This CDR3 is built from 13 residues. V was clipped by 2 bases and J by 6 bases, with 11 bases between them. Germline CDR1 and CDR2: SQVTM and ANQGSEA. The CDR3 loop reads CSVEYHGGNIQYF. The CDR3 bases that were read are TGCAGCGTTGAATATCACGGTGGAAACATT.

Of note for this clone: The DNA ends 3 residues before the CDR3 does, and the rest of the CDR3 is filled in from the germline J gene. V usage is TRBV4-1 and J usage is TRBJ1-1; D uncertain. CDR1 is MGHRA and CDR2 is YSYEKL in the germline V gene. With 0 bases removed from V and 4 bases from J, the gap between germline ends came to 15 bases. This CDR3 contains 16 residues. The CDR3 bases that were read are TGCGCCAGCAGCCAAGACTTCCGGAGACTCCCCACTGAA. Amino acid sequence: CASSQDFRRLPTE. The whole CDR3 protein reads CASSQDFRRLPTEAFF.

Regarding this clone: Read coverage stops 3 residues before the CDR3 terminus; the germline J gene supplies the remainder. The chain is built from TRBV18 and TRBJ1-2; maybe TRBD1 (6 bases). The length of the CDR3 is 14 residues. Germline V lookup: CDR1 KGHSH, CDR2 LQKENI. Trimming left V 5 bases short and J 7 bases short, with 17 bases between. CDR3: CASSTNTGSSGYTF. The sequenced part of the CDR3 DNA is TGTGCCAGCTCAACCAATACAGGGTCGAGTGGC. The full variable domain, with the rest looked up from reference TRBV18 and TRBJ1-2, is NAGVMQNPRHLVRRRGQEARLRCSPMKGHSHVYWYRQLPEEGLKFMVYLQKENIIDESGMPKERFSAEFPKEGPSILRIQQVVRGDSAAYFCASSTNTGSSGYTFGSGTRLTVV.

About this clone: The DNA ends 3 residues before the CDR3 does, and the rest of the CDR3 is filled in from the germline J gene. The V call is TRBV7-3, the J call TRBJ2-2; 10 bases are a match to TRBD2. CDR3 length: 18 amino acids. V lost 2 bases to trimming and J lost 3 bases; unmatched junction nucleotides: 9. Germline values: CDR1 SGHTA, CDR2 FQGTGA. CDR3 DNA, as far as it was read: TGTGCCAGCAGCTTATACGTTCCTAGCGGGAGTGACACCGGGGAG. Its protein product is CASSLYVPSGSDTGE. The full CDR3 reads CASSLYVPSGSDTGELFF.

CDR3 residues: CASRLDSLEAFF. The part of the CDR3 DNA that was read is TGTGCCAGCAGGCTCGACAGCTTGGAA. The V gene is TRBV28, the J gene TRBJ1-1, with D possibly TRBD1 on 5 matching bases. The CDR3 end is not reached by the read, which stops 3 residues before it; the germline J gene fills it in. Germline V gives CDR1 MDHEN, CDR2 SYDVKM. CDR3 length equals 12 residues.

As concerns this clone: The read ends 3 residues before the CDR3 terminus; that terminus is restored from the germline J gene. The chain couples TRBV19 to TRBJ1-1; 12 nucleotides match TRBD1. The CDR3 length is 14 residues. The V gene's germline CDR1 is LNHDA and CDR2 SQIVND (reference sequence). The CDR3 sequence: CASNPGQGAATAFF. The sequenced part of the CDR3 DNA is TGTGCCAGCAACCCGGGACAGGGGGCCGCGACC.

As to this clone: The read finishes 3 residues shy of the CDR3 end, and the germline J gene is used to complete it. V and J are TRBV14 and TRBJ1-1; a weak D match, TRBD1 (5 bases). CDR1 and CDR2 from the germline V gene are SGHDN and FVKESK. The CDR3 loop spans 18 amino acids. V gave up 0 bases and J gave up 4 bases, with 21 bases separating them. The CDR3 DNA, read in part, is TGTGCCAGCAGCCAAGATCGGGGGTGGCCTCTTCCCCCCACTGAA. Its protein is CASSQDRGWPLPPTE. The entire CDR3 protein is CASSQDRGWPLPPTEAFF. Drawing the rest from reference TRBV14 and TRBJ1-1, the complete variable domain is EAGVTQFPSHSVIEKGQTVTLRCDPISGHDNLYWYRRVMGKEIKFLLHFVKESKQDESGMPNNRFLAERTGGTYSTLKVQPAELEDSGVYFCASSQDRGWPLPPTEAFFGQGTRLTVV.

The covered CDR3 bases are TGTGCCAGCAGCGCGGGTCTTCATTACGAG. Translated, it gives CASSAGLHYE. From start to end, the CDR3 is CASSAGLHYEQYF. The chain uses TRBV5-6 and TRBJ2-7, with D perhaps TRBD2 (5 bases). The observed sequence ends 3 residues before the CDR3 terminus, with the missing tail filled in from the germline J gene. Germline CDR1 reads SGHDT; CDR2 reads YYEEEE. The length of the CDR3 is 13 residues. Trimming cost V 4 bases and J 4 bases, with 12 bases left between them.

Turning to this clone: The observed sequence ends 3 residues before the CDR3 terminus, with the missing tail filled in from the germline J gene. The J gene is TRBJ1-3, the V gene TRBV7-3; maybe TRBD1 (5 bases). The CDR3 contains 14 residues. Looked up from germline, CDR1 is SGHTA and CDR2 is FQGTGA. Trimming took 2 bases from V and 1 from J, leaving 6 bases between them. The CDR3 region is CASSLQGSGNTIYF. CDR3 DNA, as far as it was read: TGTGCCAGCAGCTTACAGGGTTCTGGAAACACC. Complete variable domain (other parts from reference TRBV7-3 and TRBJ1-3): GAGVSQTPSNKVTEKGKYVELRCDPISGHTALYWYRQSLGQGPEFLIYFQGTGAADDSGLPNDRFFAVRPEGSVSTLKIQRTERGDSAVYLCASSLQGSGNTIYFGEGSWLTVV.

Points on this clone: The read finishes 3 residues shy of the CDR3 end, and the germline J gene is used to complete it. The sample holds other DNA sequences that translate to the same CDR3. This rearrangement joins TRBV28 to TRBJ1-2, with TRBD1 identical over 7 bases. This CDR3 has 14 residues. V lost 6 bases and J lost 4; bases outside the gene matches: 8. Germline CDR1 reads MDHEN; CDR2 reads SYDVKM. The chain's CDR3 is CASSPDQGGYGYTF. CDR3 DNA (partial): TGTGCCAGCAGCCCAGATCAGGGGGGCTATGGC.

Remarks on this clone: The read terminates 3 residues ahead of where the CDR3 ends, so the germline J gene completes it. This chain links TRBV19 with TRBJ1-2, with D possibly matching TRBD1 (5 bases). Germline V gives CDR1 LNHDA, CDR2 SQIVND (reference sequence). Trimming took off 5 bases at V and 7 bases at J, with 8 bases between the two ends. CDR3 length: 11 amino acids. CDR3 bases read: TGTGCCAGTAGTCAGGGAGGTGGC. Encoded protein: CASSQGGG. In full, the CDR3 reads CASSQGGGYTF.

About this clone: The sequenced fragment ends 3 residues before the CDR3 boundary, so the rest is inferred from the germline J gene. This chain joins TRBV10-3 and TRBJ1-1, with D hard to call. Trimming stripped 6 bases from V and 1 base from J, with 9 bases between. Germline CDR1 ENHRY, CDR2 SYGVKD. This CDR3 region has 13 residues. CDR3 protein: CAIRFGENTEAFF. The DNA read from the CDR3 is TGTGCCATCAGATTCGGGGAGAACACTGAA.

The DNA read from the CDR3 is TGTGCCAGCAGTGAAGCTTACGGGGGTACTAGCACAGATACG. Protein sequence: CASSEAYGGTSTDT. The full CDR3 protein is CASSEAYGGTSTDTQYF. The chain combines TRBV2 with TRBJ2-3, with TRBD2 as a possible D gene (6 bases). The read terminates 3 residues before the CDR3 end, so the remaining end is supplied by the germline J gene. V lost 0 bases, J lost 0 bases, and 13 bases lay in between. The germline CDR1 and CDR2 sequences are SNHLY and FYNNEI. CDR3 length equals 17 residues.